The rows below give T cell receptor beta chains drawn from one sample of a study of OX40 agonist ivuxolimab in advanced cancers. This table comes from immunoSEQ multiplex PCR, and its TCRdb copy is limited to in-frame clones, with some not included. The sample lists over 45,000 clones; about 88% were seen once. The sequences come from CD4+ or CD8+ T cells sorted from blood, collected in a trial of the OX40 agonist ivuxolimab. The receptors were sampled from an adult with an advanced solid tumor such as melanoma, head and neck, liver or kidney cancer. Both conserved end residues are part of each CDR3. The order of the fields is CDR3 length, clone size, D gene, J gene, V gene, CDR3 DNA, CDR3 protein. D genes are given only for firm matches. The size field is filled for only some rows; it gives once, few, many or a size class.

len: 15; abundance: .; d_gene: .; j_gene: TRBJ2-3; v_gene: TRBV7-3; CDR3nt: TGTGCCAGCAGGCCTACCGGGAGTGAAACAGATACGCAGTATTTT; CDR3aa: CASRPTGSETDTQYF
len: 15; abundance: .; d_gene: TRBD1; j_gene: TRBJ1-1; v_gene: TRBV6-6; CDR3nt: TGTGCCAGCAGTTCGGGACAGGGGGCGGACACTGAAGCTTTCTTT; CDR3aa: CASSSGQGADTEAFF
len: 15; abundance: .; d_gene: .; j_gene: TRBJ1-4; v_gene: TRBV4-2; CDR3nt: TGTGCCAGCAGCCCCTCGGGGTGGGGGAATGAAAAACTGTTTTTT; CDR3aa: CASSPSGWGNEKLFF
len: 17; abundance: .; d_gene: TRBD2; j_gene: TRBJ2-2; v_gene: TRBV5-5; CDR3nt: TGTGCCAGCAGCCTAGGACTAGCGGGAGATGGCACCGGGGAGCTGTTTTTT; CDR3aa: CASSLGLAGDGTGELFF
len: 12; abundance: .; d_gene: .; j_gene: TRBJ1-1; v_gene: TRBV18; CDR3nt: TGTGCCAGCTCGACCCCGAACACTGAAGCTTTCTTT; CDR3aa: CASSTPNTEAFF
len: 18; abundance: once; d_gene: TRBD1; j_gene: TRBJ1-4; v_gene: TRBV12-5; CDR3nt: TGTGCTAGTGGTTTGGTCCGGACAGGGGGCTTGACTAATGAAAAACTGTTTTTT; CDR3aa: CASGLVRTGGLTNEKLFF
len: 14; abundance: .; d_gene: TRBD2; j_gene: TRBJ2-1; v_gene: TRBV2; CDR3nt: TGTGCCAGCAGTAGACTAGCGATCGGGAATGAGCAGTTCTTC; CDR3aa: CASSRLAIGNEQFF
len: 13; abundance: .; d_gene: .; j_gene: TRBJ2-7; v_gene: TRBV5-1; CDR3nt: TGCGCCAGCAGCTTGGCCGCCGGTTACGAGCAGTACTTC; CDR3aa: CASSLAAGYEQYF
len: 12; abundance: once; d_gene: .; j_gene: TRBJ2-1; v_gene: TRBV6-1; CDR3nt: TGTGCCAGCAGTGTGGACTTCTATGAGCAGTTCTTC; CDR3aa: CASSVDFYEQFF
len: 18; abundance: .; d_gene: .; j_gene: TRBJ2-1; v_gene: TRBV7-6; CDR3nt: TGTGCCAGCAGCTTAGATCATCCCACTTTCGGTAGTGATATGCGGCAGTTCTTC; CDR3aa: CASSLDHPTFGSDMRQFF
len: 16; abundance: .; d_gene: TRBD2; j_gene: TRBJ2-3; v_gene: TRBV18; CDR3nt: TGTGCCAGCTCCCCTCGTGAGTCTAGCGGGCCAGATACGCAGTATTTT; CDR3aa: CASSPRESSGPDTQYF
len: 14; abundance: .; d_gene: TRBD1; j_gene: TRBJ2-7; v_gene: TRBV5-1; CDR3nt: TGCGCCAGCAGCGCCGGACAGGGTGTTCACGAGCAGTACTTC; CDR3aa: CASSAGQGVHEQYF
len: 16; abundance: .; d_gene: TRBD1; j_gene: TRBJ2-2; v_gene: TRBV19; CDR3nt: TGTGCCAGTAGTTCCGGACAGGGGGCAGGCACCGGGGAGCTGTTTTTT; CDR3aa: CASSSGQGAGTGELFF
len: 16; abundance: .; d_gene: TRBD2; j_gene: TRBJ2-5; v_gene: TRBV5-1; CDR3nt: TGCGCCAGCAGCCCTGGGGGACTAGCGGGACAAGAGACCCAGTACTTC; CDR3aa: CASSPGGLAGQETQYF
len: 14; abundance: .; d_gene: .; j_gene: TRBJ1-2; v_gene: TRBV6-5; CDR3nt: TGTGCCAGCAGTTACTCAGGTGTCAGCTATGGCTACACCTTC; CDR3aa: CASSYSGVSYGYTF
len: 12; abundance: .; d_gene: .; j_gene: TRBJ1-1; v_gene: TRBV2; CDR3nt: TGTGCCAGCAGTCGGAGGAACACTGAAGCTTTCTTT; CDR3aa: CASSRRNTEAFF
len: 14; abundance: medium-sized; d_gene: TRBD1; j_gene: TRBJ2-7; v_gene: TRBV2; CDR3nt: TGTGCCAGCAGAGACCGGACAGGGGCGGGCGAGCAGTACTTC; CDR3aa: CASRDRTGAGEQYF
len: 17; abundance: .; d_gene: .; j_gene: TRBJ2-3; v_gene: TRBV27; CDR3nt: TGTGCCAGCAGTCCCCTCTTTCTGGGCGGGACCCCAGATACGCAGTATTTT; CDR3aa: CASSPLFLGGTPDTQYF
len: 15; abundance: .; d_gene: TRBD1; j_gene: TRBJ2-1; v_gene: TRBV7-3; CDR3nt: TGTGCCAGCAGCCAGAAGGACAGGGGGCTCAGTGAGCAGTTCTTC; CDR3aa: CASSQKDRGLSEQFF
len: 14; abundance: .; d_gene: .; j_gene: TRBJ1-3; v_gene: TRBV6-1; CDR3nt: TGTGCCAGCAGTGAAGGCCCGGGGGGAAACACCATATATTTT; CDR3aa: CASSEGPGGNTIYF
len: 14; abundance: once; d_gene: TRBD2; j_gene: TRBJ2-1; v_gene: TRBV7-9; CDR3nt: TGTGCCAGCAGCTATAGCGGGAGTTTCGATGAGCAGTTCTTC; CDR3aa: CASSYSGSFDEQFF
len: 13; abundance: few; d_gene: .; j_gene: TRBJ2-3; v_gene: TRBV5-1; CDR3nt: TGCGCCAGCAGCCCCTCAAGAGGGGATACGCAGTATTTT; CDR3aa: CASSPSRGDTQYF
len: 15; abundance: once; d_gene: .; j_gene: TRBJ1-1; v_gene: TRBV4-1; CDR3nt: TGCGCCAGCAGCCAGATGAAACAGGGGAACACTGAAGCTTTCTTT; CDR3aa: CASSQMKQGNTEAFF
len: 16; abundance: .; d_gene: TRBD2; j_gene: TRBJ2-1; v_gene: TRBV28; CDR3nt: TGTGCCAGCAGTGGACCTAGCGGGCGAGGAAACAATGAGCAGTTCTTC; CDR3aa: CASSGPSGRGNNEQFF
len: 15; abundance: .; d_gene: TRBD2; j_gene: TRBJ2-5; v_gene: TRBV6-1; CDR3nt: TGTGCCAGCAGAAGAATGACTAGCGGGGAAGAGACCCAGTACTTC; CDR3aa: CASRRMTSGEETQYF
len: 14; abundance: .; d_gene: .; j_gene: TRBJ2-2; v_gene: TRBV9; CDR3nt: TGTGCCAGCAGCGTAGGAGGGGTGCCCGGGGAGCTGTTTTTT; CDR3aa: CASSVGGVPGELFF
len: 15; abundance: .; d_gene: .; j_gene: TRBJ1-4; v_gene: TRBV11-2; CDR3nt: TGTGCCAGCAGCTTAGACGGGGCAACTAATGAAAAACTGTTTTTT; CDR3aa: CASSLDGATNEKLFF
len: 14; abundance: .; d_gene: .; j_gene: TRBJ2-7; v_gene: TRBV5-6; CDR3nt: TGTGCCAGCAGCCGACAGTTACCCTCCTACGAGCAGTACTTC; CDR3aa: CASSRQLPSYEQYF
len: 16; abundance: .; d_gene: TRBD2; j_gene: TRBJ2-1; v_gene: TRBV4-3; CDR3nt: TGCGCCAGCAGCCCCGAGCAGAGCGGGGTGTACAATGAGCAGTTCTTC; CDR3aa: CASSPEQSGVYNEQFF
len: 16; abundance: .; d_gene: .; j_gene: TRBJ1-2; v_gene: TRBV4-3; CDR3nt: TGCGCCAGCAGCCAAGATTTGGCAGGGGTATACTATGGCTACACCTTC; CDR3aa: CASSQDLAGVYYGYTF
len: 14; abundance: .; d_gene: TRBD2; j_gene: TRBJ2-1; v_gene: TRBV19; CDR3nt: TGTGCCAGTGAAGCTAGCGGGGGCCCCCTCGAGCAGTTCTTC; CDR3aa: CASEASGGPLEQFF
len: 15; abundance: .; d_gene: .; j_gene: TRBJ1-2; v_gene: TRBV19; CDR3nt: TGTGCCAGTACTCGGAAAGGTGAAGGCGACTATGGCTACACCTTC; CDR3aa: CASTRKGEGDYGYTF
len: 15; abundance: once; d_gene: .; j_gene: TRBJ1-6; v_gene: TRBV6-6; CDR3nt: TGTGCCAGCAGTTACTTCGTTTTTCAGGATTCACCCCTCCACTTT; CDR3aa: CASSYFVFQDSPLHF
len: 17; abundance: .; d_gene: .; j_gene: TRBJ1-2; v_gene: TRBV28; CDR3nt: TGTGCCAGCACCCCGACACGGAGCGCGGCCGGGGACTATGGCTACACCTTC; CDR3aa: CASTPTRSAAGDYGYTF
len: 16; abundance: .; d_gene: TRBD2; j_gene: TRBJ2-3; v_gene: TRBV4-1; CDR3nt: TGCGCCAGCAGTCACCTGGGGGGCGGGAGGACAGATACGCAGTATTTT; CDR3aa: CASSHLGGGRTDTQYF
len: 17; abundance: .; d_gene: TRBD2; j_gene: TRBJ2-3; v_gene: TRBV4-2; CDR3nt: TGTGCCAGCAGCCCCCAGCCGGGACTAGCGGGGACCGATACGCAGTATTTT; CDR3aa: CASSPQPGLAGTDTQYF
len: 15; abundance: .; d_gene: TRBD1; j_gene: TRBJ2-2; v_gene: TRBV6-5; CDR3nt: TGTGCCAGCAGTACTTGGGACAGGGGGTCCGGGGAGCTGTTTTTT; CDR3aa: CASSTWDRGSGELFF
len: 11; abundance: .; d_gene: .; j_gene: TRBJ1-1; v_gene: TRBV5-6; CDR3nt: TGTGCCAGCAGCTTTCATTCTGAAGCTTTCTTT; CDR3aa: CASSFHSEAFF
len: 16; abundance: few; d_gene: .; j_gene: TRBJ2-1; v_gene: TRBV6-4; CDR3nt: TGTGCCAGCAGTGACTTCGGGGGAGTGGGTAGGAATGAGCAGTTCTTC; CDR3aa: CASSDFGGVGRNEQFF
len: 16; abundance: .; d_gene: TRBD1; j_gene: TRBJ1-2; v_gene: TRBV7-9; CDR3nt: TGTGCCAGCAGCCTCGTAGGGACAGGGGAGAAGGGTGGCTACACCTTC; CDR3aa: CASSLVGTGEKGGYTF
len: 14; abundance: .; d_gene: .; j_gene: TRBJ1-2; v_gene: TRBV19; CDR3nt: TGTGCCAGTAGTATACGGGGTTCTGGGTATGGCTACACCTTC; CDR3aa: CASSIRGSGYGYTF
len: 13; abundance: .; d_gene: TRBD1; j_gene: TRBJ1-1; v_gene: TRBV13; CDR3nt: TGTGCCAGCAGCCCAGGGGGAGGCACTGAAGCTTTCTTT; CDR3aa: CASSPGGGTEAFF
len: 15; abundance: .; d_gene: TRBD1; j_gene: TRBJ1-1; v_gene: TRBV28; CDR3nt: TGTGCCAGCAGCTCACTGGGACAGGGAGGAACTGAAGCTTTCTTT; CDR3aa: CASSSLGQGGTEAFF
len: 17; abundance: .; d_gene: .; j_gene: TRBJ2-7; v_gene: TRBV18; CDR3nt: TGTGCCAGCTCACCACTAGCTCTTGGAGGGGCCTCCTACGAGCAGTACTTC; CDR3aa: CASSPLALGGASYEQYF
len: 16; abundance: .; d_gene: .; j_gene: TRBJ1-5; v_gene: TRBV18; CDR3nt: TGTGCCAGCTCACCACCCGGGACATCGAGGGGTCAGCCCCAGCATTTT; CDR3aa: CASSPPGTSRGQPQHF
len: 15; abundance: .; d_gene: .; j_gene: TRBJ2-1; v_gene: TRBV5-8; CDR3nt: TGTGCCAGCAGCTTGGCCGGGGTATTAAGTAATGAGCAGTTCTTC; CDR3aa: CASSLAGVLSNEQFF
len: 14; abundance: .; d_gene: TRBD1; j_gene: TRBJ1-2; v_gene: TRBV28; CDR3nt: TGTGCCAGCAGCACCGGGACAGGGACATATGGCTACACCTTC; CDR3aa: CASSTGTGTYGYTF
len: 14; abundance: once; d_gene: .; j_gene: TRBJ2-7; v_gene: TRBV27; CDR3nt: TGTGCCAGCAGTTTAACAGCCTTGAGCGACGAGCAGTACTTC; CDR3aa: CASSLTALSDEQYF
len: 14; abundance: .; d_gene: .; j_gene: TRBJ2-3; v_gene: TRBV7-9; CDR3nt: TGTGCCAGCAGAAGACCGCGCAGCACAGATACGCAGTATTTT; CDR3aa: CASRRPRSTDTQYF
len: 13; abundance: .; d_gene: TRBD1; j_gene: TRBJ2-7; v_gene: TRBV5-1; CDR3nt: TGCGCCAGCAGCGCGACAGGGAGCTACGAGCAGTACTTC; CDR3aa: CASSATGSYEQYF
len: 13; abundance: medium-sized; d_gene: .; j_gene: TRBJ1-4; v_gene: TRBV7-2; CDR3nt: TGTGCCAGCAGCAAGGGGGTTAATGAAAAACTGTTTTTT; CDR3aa: CASSKGVNEKLFF
len: 16; abundance: .; d_gene: .; j_gene: TRBJ1-6; v_gene: TRBV28; CDR3nt: TGTGCCAGCAGTTTGTACACGACAGTCTATAATTCACCCCTCCACTTT; CDR3aa: CASSLYTTVYNSPLHF
len: 13; abundance: .; d_gene: .; j_gene: TRBJ1-1; v_gene: TRBV7-3; CDR3nt: TGTGCCAGCAGGGGGCAGCCGAACACTGAAGCTTTCTTT; CDR3aa: CASRGQPNTEAFF
len: 15; abundance: .; d_gene: .; j_gene: TRBJ1-1; v_gene: TRBV2; CDR3nt: TGTGCCAGCAGGAATCGACAGGCGACGAACACTGAAGCTTTCTTT; CDR3aa: CASRNRQATNTEAFF
len: 20; abundance: few; d_gene: .; j_gene: TRBJ2-2; v_gene: TRBV1; CDR3nt: TGCACCAGCAATCGGCCACGGGACCAGCGGGAGGGTACGAACACCGGGGAGCTGTTTTTT; CDR3aa: CTSNRPRDQREGTNTGELFF